This TCR beta chain was captured in a study of blood T cell repertoires in COVID-19. Across the whole study: The cDNA or gDNA used as material had been derived from T cells, B-cell-depleted T cells, or PBMCs.

This clone has only a few counts. As originally analysed: Reference gene primer amplification gave nucleated cell count estimates. Libraries were prepared by immunoSEQ multiplex PCR; TCRdb keeps only in-frame clonotypes and omits some of them. Clone size and the V and J calls come from that table; the DNA yielded D and trimming. Of 84,000 or so clones listed, 79% are singletons. Germline V gene lookup returns CDR1 SNHLY and CDR2 FYNNEI. The CDR3 runs to 15 residues. Trimming at V came to 4 bases and at J to 4 bases, leaving 2 bases not matched to a gene. The clonotype comes from a man between 65 and 79 years old with acute or convalescent COVID-19. This rearrangement joins TRBV2 to TRBJ2-2; 11 positions agree with TRBD2. The sequenced sample consisted of peripheral blood. This chain's CDR3 is CASSVAGGRTGELFF. The CDR3 DNA reads as TGTGCCAGCAGTGTAGCGGGGGGGCGCACCGGGGAGCTGTTTTTT. The entire variable domain, with the rest obtained from reference TRBV2 and TRBJ2-2, is as follows: EPEVTQTPSHQVTQMGQEVILRCVPISNHLYFYWYRQILGQKVEFLVSFYNNEISEKSEIFDDQFSVERPDGSNFTLKIRSTKLEDSAMYFCASSVAGGRTGELFFGEGSRLTVL.